What follows are 30 T cell receptor beta chains derived from one specimen sequenced in a study of CD8+ T cells in alopecia areata (dated by TCRdb to 2016 to 2019). The label giving this sample's treatment or condition can be read as: oral pan-JAK inhibitor, 5-10 mg twice daily. Library preparation employed the immunoSEQ multiplex PCR assay. RNA was extracted from all samples and reverse transcribed into cDNA, which served as template for TCR sequencing. This is the immuneACCESS table as TCRdb keeps it, with only in-frame sequences that have V and J called. A part of the clones is gone; compared with another copy, unresolved V genes explain less than half, and the rest is unexplained. For this sample there are 160,000 or so clones; roughly 50% appear just once. Under 20% of the sample is taken by the ten largest. The sequences come from CD4+ T cells sorted from blood, collected between weeks 55 and 65, from a patient treated with tofacitinib. The receptors come from a human donor with alopecia areata.

This clone occurred once. This specimen includes other DNA sequences encoding the same CDR3. This chain links TRBV15 with TRBJ1-6, with D unresolved. Trimming removed 3 bases at V and 7 bases at J, with 4 bases between. From germline, CDR1 is LNHNV and CDR2 YYDKDF (reference sequence). This CDR3 comprises 12 residues. The CDR3 sequence: CATSRENSPLHF. For the CDR3, the DNA is TGTGCCACCAGCAGGGAAAATTCACCCCTCCACTTT.

This sequence joins TRBV15 and TRBJ2-5; no clear D gene. Germline V gene data show CDR1 as LNHNV and CDR2 as YYDKDF (reference sequence). V shed 2 bases and J shed 3 bases, with 10 bases lying between them. This CDR3 spans 14 amino acids. CDR3 DNA: TGTGCCACCAGCAGAACACGAACTAAAGAGACCCAGTACTTC. This encodes CATSRTRTKETQYF.

Remarks on this clone: One end of the junction does not line up with germline, which may come from a read error. The chain has TRBV2 and TRBJ2-4; TRBD2 might be the D (5 bases). Per germline, CDR1 SNHLY and CDR2 FYNNEI. The CDR3 has 14 amino acids. CDR3 region: CASREERSKNIQYF. As DNA, the CDR3 is TGTGCCAGCAGAGAAGAGCGGTCCAAAAACATTCAGTACTTC.

The chain has TRBV7-8 and TRBJ2-5; the D is unclear. The CDR3 contains 11 residues. V lost 1 base and J 7 bases, leaving 4 bases between the germline ends. The germline gives CDR1 SGHVS, CDR2 FQNEAQ. CDR3 nucleotides: TGTGCCAGCAGCTTAGAGGCGACCCAGTACTTC. Translation: CASSLEATQYF.

CDR3 residues: CSVEGRVGGGAYYNEQFF. DNA for the CDR3: TGCAGCGTTGAAGGTAGAGTTGGAGGGGGGGCATACTACAATGAGCAGTTCTTC. This sequence joins TRBV29-1 and TRBJ2-1; D perhaps matches TRBD2 (7 bases). The germline CDR1 and CDR2 sequences are SQVTM and ANQGSEA. The CDR3 spans 18 residues. V was shortened by 1 base and J by 3 bases, with 22 bases between the two germline ends.

V usage is TRBV4-1 and J usage is TRBJ1-5; D may be TRBD1 (6 bases). CDR1 is MGHRA and CDR2 is YSYEKL in the germline V gene. Trimming took 1 base from V and 4 from J, leaving 8 bases between them. The CDR3 runs to 14 residues. The CDR3 region has the DNA TGCGCCAGCAGCCAAGGGACAGATAATCAGCCCCAGCATTTT. Translated, it gives CASSQGTDNQPQHF.

This clone was seen once. This sequence joins TRBV30 and TRBJ2-7, with unresolved D. CDR3 length: 13 amino acids. The germline CDR1 and CDR2 sequences are GTSNPN and SVGIG (reference sequence). Trimming shortened V by 2 bases and J by 3 bases, and 11 bases separated the two germline ends. This CDR3 reads CAWSPNPVYEQYF. The CDR3 DNA sequence: TGTGCCTGGAGTCCCAACCCCGTCTACGAGCAGTACTTC.

The rearrangement joins TRBV7-7 to TRBJ2-2, with D unclear. The CDR3 consists of 14 residues. Germline V gene data show CDR1 as SSHAT and CDR2 as FNYEAQ (reference sequence). Trimming stripped 5 bases from V and 3 bases from J, with 10 bases between. The CDR3 is CASSPGVDTGELFF. In DNA, the CDR3 is TGTGCCAGCAGCCCGGGCGTAGACACCGGGGAGCTGTTTTTT.

As regards this clone: Compared with germline, one end of the junction differs, possibly owing to a read error. The V and J genes are TRBV19 and TRBJ1-5; a possible D gene is TRBD1 (5 bases). The CDR3 is 14 residues long. CDR1 LNHDA and CDR2 SQIVND come from the germline V gene (reference sequence). The CDR3: CASSLDRANQPQHF. In DNA, the CDR3 is TGTGCCAGTAGTTTAGACAGAGCAAATCAGCCCCAGCATTTT.

The sample holds one count of this clone. The rearrangement uses TRBV30 and TRBJ1-1; D remains unclear. The CDR3 sequence is 13 residues long. Germline-derived CDR1 and CDR2 are GTSNPN and SVGIG (reference sequence). V was shortened by 3 bases and J by 1 base, with 9 bases between the two germline ends. The CDR3 is CAWSLEGNTEAFF. The CDR3 nucleotides read TGTGCCTGGAGCTTAGAGGGGAACACTGAAGCTTTCTTT.

The V call is TRBV30, the J call TRBJ1-5; perhaps TRBD1 as D (5 bases). V lost 3 bases to trimming and J lost 4 bases, with 16 bases between them. Germline CDR1 is GTSNPN and CDR2 is SVGIG (reference sequence). The CDR3 sequence is 15 residues long. This CDR3 reads CAWSGPATANQPQHF. For the CDR3, the DNA is TGTGCCTGGAGCGGACCGGCGACAGCAAATCAGCCCCAGCATTTT.

In DNA, the CDR3 is TGTGCCAGCAGCGTGACTAGCGAGATATCGGAGACCCAGTACTTC. Translation: CASSVTSEISETQYF. The chain joins TRBV9 to TRBJ2-5; 8 bases fit TRBD2. The germline V gene encodes CDR1 SGDLS and CDR2 YYNGEE. V trimming: 2 bases; J trimming: 5 bases; junction bases outside the gene matches: 8. CDR3 length equals 15 residues.

This clone occurred a few times. The genes are TRBV29-1 and TRBJ1-1; TRBD1 is a possible D gene (5 bases). Germline values: CDR1 SQVTM, CDR2 ANQGSEA. V gave up 5 bases and J gave up 0 bases, with 10 bases separating them. The CDR3 is 13 amino acids. The CDR3 loop is CSVYRGLNTEAFF. The CDR3 DNA reads as TGCAGCGTTTATCGGGGGTTGAACACTGAAGCTTTCTTT. The complete variable domain, with remaining parts taken from reference TRBV29-1 and TRBJ1-1, reads SAVISQKPSRDICQRGTSLTIQCQVDSQVTMMFWYRQQPGQSLTLIATANQGSEATYESGFVIDKFPISRPNLTFSTLTVSNMSPEDSSIYLCSVYRGLNTEAFFGQGTRLTVV.

The rearrangement uses TRBV4-1 and TRBJ1-2, with a tentative D call TRBD1 (6 bases). V was shortened by 0 bases and J by 7 bases, with 15 bases between the two germline ends. The CDR3 loop spans 15 amino acids. The germline gives CDR1 MGHRA, CDR2 YSYEKL. This CDR3 is CASSQDLWGQLGYTF. The CDR3 DNA is TGCGCCAGCAGCCAAGATCTGTGGGGGCAGCTTGGCTACACCTTC.

V gene TRBV2 combines with J gene TRBJ2-5; D gene ambiguous. The CDR3 covers 9 residues. CDR1 SNHLY and CDR2 FYNNEI come from the germline V gene. V lost 3 bases, J lost 7 bases, and 0 bases lay in between. The CDR3 DNA sequence: TGTGCCAGCAGTGAGACCCAGTACTTC. Translation gives CASSETQYF.

The table lists this clone with a few counts. V usage is TRBV25-1 and J usage is TRBJ1-5; D is undetermined. Germline V gene lookup returns CDR1 MGHDK and CDR2 SYGVNS. The CDR3 spans 13 residues. The V and J ends lost 6 bases and 5 bases respectively, with 11 bases between them. The CDR3 region is CASSERVDQPQHF. CDR3 nucleotide sequence: TGTGCCAGCAGCGAAAGGGTGGATCAGCCCCAGCATTTT.

The chain couples TRBV30 to TRBJ1-2; 9 positions match TRBD1. The V gene end was trimmed by 4 bases and the J gene end by 9 bases; junction bases not matched to a gene: 6. CDR3 length: 12 amino acids. In germline, CDR1 is GTSNPN, CDR2 SVGIG (reference sequence). CDR3 sequence reads: CAWTAGQGRYTF. In nucleotides, the CDR3 is TGTGCCTGGACCGCGGGACAGGGCCGCTACACCTTC.

Concerning this clone: The sample carries other DNA sequences with the same CDR3. The rearrangement joins TRBV20-1 to TRBJ2-5; D ambiguous. CDR1 and CDR2 (germline): DFQATT, SNEGSKA (reference sequence). This CDR3 is 10 amino acids long. V shed 5 bases and J shed 2 bases, with 3 bases lying between them. The CDR3 sequence is CSALQETQYF. The DNA of the CDR3 is TGCAGTGCTTTACAAGAGACCCAGTACTTC.

The chain joins TRBV11-2 to TRBJ1-1; TRBD1 matches at 12 bases. Germline V gene lookup returns CDR1 SGHAT and CDR2 FQNNGV. The CDR3 has 13 residues. After removal of 5 bases from V and 11 bases from J, the junction contained 6 bases not matched to a gene. The CDR3, as DNA: TGTGCCAGCAGCATCGGGACAGGGGGCTGGGCTTTCTTT. This translates into CASSIGTGGWAFF. The variable domain in full, with the rest retrieved from reference TRBV11-2 and TRBJ1-1, is EAGVAQSPRYKIIEKRQSVAFWCNPISGHATLYWYQQILGQGPKLLIQFQNNGVVDDSQLPKDRFSAERLKGVDSTLKIQPAKLEDSAVYLCASSIGTGGWAFFGQGTRLTVV.

The V gene is TRBV6-5, the J gene TRBJ1-6, with D perhaps matching TRBD1 (5 bases). The CDR3 has 15 residues. From germline, CDR1 is MNHEY and CDR2 SVGAGI. V was clipped by 0 bases and J by 6 bases, with 9 bases between them. The CDR3 loop reads CASSYSRQINSPLHF. CDR3 bases: TGTGCCAGCAGTTACTCGAGACAGATTAATTCACCCCTCCACTTT.

The chain is built from TRBV12-5 and TRBJ2-7; D might be TRBD1 (5 bases). This CDR3 contains 14 residues. Germline CDR1 reads LGHNT; CDR2 reads FRNRAP. V lost 2 bases and J lost 6, with 14 bases in between. The CDR3 protein is CASGLYQGLGEQYF. The CDR3 DNA is TGTGCTAGTGGTTTGTATCAGGGATTAGGCGAGCAGTACTTC.

The chain recombines TRBV7-2 with TRBJ2-2, with D maybe TRBD1 (5 bases). The germline V and J ends were trimmed by 6 bases and 5 bases, with 13 bases remaining between them. Germline assignment: CDR1 SGHTA and CDR2 FQGNSA. The CDR3 is 14 residues long. The DNA of the CDR3 is TGTGCCAGCAGGGTAGGGGCCGATACCGGGGAGCTGTTTTTT. It codes for CASRVGADTGELFF. Supplemented by reference TRBV7-2 and TRBJ2-2, the full variable domain reads GAGVSQSPSNKVTEKGKDVELRCDPISGHTALYWYRQSLGQGLEFLIYFQGNSAPDKSGLPSDRFSAERTGGSVSTLTIQRTQQEDSAVYLCASRVGADTGELFFGEGSRLTVL.

This chain joins TRBV30 and TRBJ2-7; D uncertain. CDR1 is GTSNPN, CDR2 SVGIG, per germline (reference sequence). The CDR3 loop spans 13 amino acids. The germline V and J ends were trimmed by 2 bases and 6 bases, with 14 bases remaining between them. The CDR3 region is CAWSYRTAGEQYF. For the CDR3, the DNA is TGTGCCTGGAGTTATAGGACCGCCGGCGAGCAGTACTTC.

This clone has more than one count but fewer than ten. The junction departs from the called germline gene at one end, perhaps through a read error. The chain couples TRBV20-1 to TRBJ2-5; 7 bases line up with TRBD1. The germline gives CDR1 DFQATT, CDR2 SNEGSKA (reference sequence). The CDR3 runs 11 residues. The CDR3 nucleotides read TGCAGTGCTAGCCACGGGACAGCCTTTGACTTC. Translation gives CSASHGTAFDF.

The genes are TRBV5-1 and TRBJ2-1; a possible D gene is TRBD2 (6 bases). The CDR3 is made up of 14 amino acids. Germline V gene data show CDR1 as SGHRS and CDR2 as YFSETQ. V was trimmed by 4 bases and J by 4 bases, leaving 12 bases between them. CDR3 region: CASSPGDGYNEQFF. The CDR3 region has the DNA TGCGCCAGCAGCCCGGGGGACGGGTACAATGAGCAGTTCTTC.

V and J are TRBV7-9 and TRBJ1-2; D not certain. The germline CDR1 and CDR2 sequences are SEHNR and FQNEAQ (reference sequence). This CDR3 region has 15 residues. The germline V and J ends were trimmed by 1 base and 4 bases, with 13 bases remaining between them. CDR3 amino acids: CASSLETKSSYGYTF. The CDR3 nucleotides read TGTGCCAGCAGCTTAGAGACAAAGTCTAGCTATGGCTACACCTTC.

V usage is TRBV30 and J usage is TRBJ1-3; D gene unclear. Trimming cost V 2 bases and J 3 bases, with 8 bases left between them. The CDR3 length is 13 residues. CDR1 and CDR2 from the germline V gene are GTSNPN and SVGIG (reference sequence). CDR3 sequence: CAWSKDGGNTIYF. CDR3 nucleotide sequence: TGTGCCTGGAGTAAGGACGGTGGAAACACCATATATTTT.

This clone has just a few counts. This chain uses TRBV11-2 with TRBJ1-2; D is unresolved. V lost 1 base, J lost 10 bases, and 13 bases lay in between. The germline gives CDR1 SGHAT, CDR2 FQNNGV. The CDR3 spans 13 residues. CDR3 in DNA: TGTGCCAGCAGCTTAGGCGACACTTCCCACTACACCTTC. It codes for CASSLGDTSHYTF.

The CDR3 reads CASSIAARGPDTQYF. In DNA, the CDR3 is TGTGCCAGTAGTATCGCCGCCCGGGGCCCAGATACGCAGTATTTT. The chain has TRBV19 and TRBJ2-3; D tentatively reads TRBD1 or TRBD2 (5 bases each). Trimming shortened V by 3 bases and J by 4 bases, and 14 bases separated the two germline ends. The CDR3 has 15 amino acids. Germline V gene lookup returns CDR1 LNHDA and CDR2 SQIVND (reference sequence).

Regarding this clone: Other DNA sequences of this sample code for an identical CDR3. The rearrangement links TRBV4-1 to TRBJ2-5; no clear D gene. CDR1 is MGHRA and CDR2 is YSYEKL in the germline V gene. This CDR3 is 13 amino acids long. V lost 1 base and J lost 4, with 7 bases in between. The CDR3 DNA is TGCGCCAGCAGCCAAGTTGTCCGAGAGACCCAGTACTTC. Translation gives CASSQVVRETQYF.